Sequencing of this T cell receptor (beta chain) was carried out in a study of blood T cell repertoires in COVID-19. On the study more broadly: The origin of the acute and convalescent COVID-19 samples was the United States, Italy and Spain. PBMCs, B-cell-depleted T cells, or T cells were the source of the cDNA or gDNA that made up the material.

The V gene lost 5 bases and the J gene lost 6 bases, with 4 bases spanning the gap. CDR3 length equals 11 residues. Germline CDR1 and CDR2: MDHEN and SYDVKM. Clones were sequenced by immunoSEQ multiplex PCR, and TCRdb holds only the in-frame ones, with some missing. The data hold 85,000 to 130,000 clones, with about 89% observed a single time. The source material was peripheral blood. The clonotype originates from a man in his forties or fifties with acute or convalescent COVID-19. The genes are TRBV28 and TRBJ2-2; D is undetermined. CDR3 in DNA: TGTGCCAGCAGTGAGTCCGGGGAGCTGTTTTTT. This encodes CASSESGELFF. The complete variable domain, with remaining parts taken from reference TRBV28 and TRBJ2-2, reads DVKVTQSSRYLVKRTGEKVFLECVQDMDHENMFWYRQDPGLGLRLIYFSYDVKMKEKGDIPEGYSVSREKKERFSLILESASTNQTSMYLCASSESGELFFGEGSRLTVL.